A selection of T cell receptor beta chains follows, all from one sample in a study of chemoradiotherapy in HPV16-positive cancers. TCRdb's table, derived via immunoSEQ multiplex PCR, lists solely in-frame clones and lacks some. Among over 20,000 clones listed, approximately 73% were seen once. Specimen collection occurred from a patient who underwent chemoradiotherapy. These receptors all come from a human donor with HPV-associated anogenital cancer. Each CDR3 is given with its conserved first and last residue. D genes are given only for firm matches. Expanded clones are given a class, and other clones once, few, many or no size at all.

v_gene	abundance	d_gene	j_gene	CDR3nt	CDR3aa
TRBV7-6	NA	TRBD2	TRBJ2-1	TGTGCCAGCAGCTCGGAACTGGGACTAGCCCTCAATGAGCAGTTCTTC	CASSSELGLALNEQFF
TRBV30	NA	TRBD1	TRBJ1-3	TGTGCCTGGACCAACAGGGGAACGAGGGGAAACACCATATATTTT	CAWTNRGTRGNTIYF
TRBV27	NA	TRBD1	TRBJ1-1	TGTGCCAGCAGTTCCCCCCCGACAGGGGTGAACACTGAAGCTTTCTTT	CASSSPPTGVNTEAFF
TRBV11-2	NA	NA	TRBJ1-1	TGTGCCAGCAGCATAATGGGACGGAGGAACACTGAAGCTTTCTTT	CASSIMGRRNTEAFF
TRBV7-9	NA	NA	TRBJ2-7	TGTGCCAGCAGCCCCGCCGGCTGGGCTTACGAGCAGTACTTC	CASSPAGWAYEQYF
TRBV28	NA	TRBD1	TRBJ1-2	TGTGCCAGCAGTGGACAGGGTGAGGATGGCTACACCTTC	CASSGQGEDGYTF
TRBV11-2	NA	NA	TRBJ2-5	TGTGCCAGCAGCTTAGGGGGCCAAGAGACCCAGTACTTC	CASSLGGQETQYF
TRBV7-6	few	NA	TRBJ1-6	TGTGCCAGCAGCCCTGCCGGGATGGGTTCACCCCTCCACTTT	CASSPAGMGSPLHF
TRBV5-1	NA	NA	TRBJ2-5	TGCGCCAGCAGCTTGGTGTCGGGGGCCCGGGAGACCCAGTACTTC	CASSLVSGARETQYF
TRBV27	few	TRBD1	TRBJ2-2	TGTGCCAGCAGACAGGGGGCCTCCGGGGAGCTGTTTTTT	CASRQGASGELFF
TRBV7-9	NA	NA	TRBJ2-2	TGTGCCTGGGGGGCCGGGACAGTCCGAACCGGGGAGCTGTTTTTT	CAWGAGTVRTGELFF
TRBV28	NA	NA	TRBJ2-1	TGTGCCAGCAGCCTCGCCAATGAGCAGTTCTTC	CASSLANEQFF
TRBV5-6	NA	NA	TRBJ2-7	TGTGCCAGCAGCTCGAGGTCCACCCTAAGGAACGAGCAGTACTTC	CASSSRSTLRNEQYF
TRBV5-1	few	NA	TRBJ2-3	TGCGCCAGCAGCTTACTTCCAGGGGAAGATACGCAGTATTTT	CASSLLPGEDTQYF
TRBV5-1	NA	NA	TRBJ1-6	TGCGCCAGCGCTGGGAGCTCCTATAATTCACCCCTCCACTTT	CASAGSSYNSPLHF
TRBV5-1	NA	NA	TRBJ2-1	TGCGCCAGCAGCCCCGGCGGCACGGACGATGAGCAGTTCTTC	CASSPGGTDDEQFF
TRBV19	NA	NA	TRBJ1-2	TGTGCCAGTTTGGCGGGACGGAGTACGGGCTACACCTTC	CASLAGRSTGYTF
TRBV4-2	NA	NA	TRBJ1-5	TGTGCCAGCAGCCAGGGAGGCAGTCTTCGTCCGAGTCAGCCCCAGCATTTT	CASSQGGSLRPSQPQHF
TRBV2	NA	NA	TRBJ2-5	TGTGCCAGCAGTGAAAAAACGGTCGTTTACTTC	CASSEKTVVYF
TRBV7-9	once	NA	TRBJ2-5	TGTGCCAGCAGCCTCACCGCGGGTGTGGGCCAAGAGACCCAGTACTTC	CASSLTAGVGQETQYF
TRBV27	NA	TRBD1	TRBJ1-2	TGTGCCAGCGGGGTAAGGACAGGTGCTAACTATGGCTACACCTTC	CASGVRTGANYGYTF
TRBV7-9	few	TRBD1	TRBJ2-3	TGTGCCAGCAGCTTATTTGGGACAGGGGGAACAGATACGCAGTATTTT	CASSLFGTGGTDTQYF
TRBV5-4	NA	NA	TRBJ1-4	TGTGCCAGCAGCTTGGCCGCCGGGACGTCTGAAAAACTGTTTTTT	CASSLAAGTSEKLFF
TRBV30	once	NA	TRBJ2-5	TGTGCCTGGAGTTTCGGATCTCAAGAGACCCAGTACTTC	CAWSFGSQETQYF
TRBV7-2	few	NA	TRBJ2-7	TGTGCCAGCAGCCGCAGGGGTACCTACGAGCAGTACTTC	CASSRRGTYEQYF
TRBV5-4	few	NA	TRBJ2-2	TGTGCCAGCAGCTTATACCTACAAACCACCGGGGAGCTGTTTTTT	CASSLYLQTTGELFF
TRBV11-2	NA	NA	TRBJ2-1	TGTGCCAGCAGCTTAGGAGGCTACAATGAGCAGTTCTTC	CASSLGGYNEQFF
TRBV19	NA	TRBD1	TRBJ1-4	TGTGCCAGTAGTATCGGCGGGACAGGGATAAATGAAAAACTGTTTTTT	CASSIGGTGINEKLFF
TRBV2	NA	NA	TRBJ2-3	TGTGCCAGCAGTGAAGACAGGGATACGCAGTATTTT	CASSEDRDTQYF
TRBV19	NA	NA	TRBJ1-2	TGTGCCAGTTCCGATCAGGGTTTTAACGGCTACACCTTC	CASSDQGFNGYTF
TRBV29-1	once	NA	TRBJ2-1	TGCAGCGTTGGGGGGAGCTCCTACAATGAGCAGTTCTTC	CSVGGSSYNEQFF
TRBV18	NA	TRBD1	TRBJ2-7	TGTGCCAGCTCACCACTTGGGACAGGGAGCTCCTACGAGCAGTACTTC	CASSPLGTGSSYEQYF
TRBV11-3	NA	NA	TRBJ2-7	TGTGCCAGCAGCTCCCGGCCCGGGGGCGGTTACGAGCAGTACTTC	CASSSRPGGGYEQYF
TRBV18	NA	TRBD1	TRBJ2-7	TGTGCCAGCTCACCTCCGGACAGGGGGCGGTTTCAGTACTTC	CASSPPDRGRFQYF
TRBV20-1	NA	NA	TRBJ2-3	TGCAGTGCTTTCACAGATACGCAGTATTTT	CSAFTDTQYF
TRBV30	NA	NA	TRBJ1-3	TGTGCCTGGAGGCGGGACCCTGGAAACACCATATATTTT	CAWRRDPGNTIYF
TRBV29-1	NA	NA	TRBJ1-1	TGCAGCGCCGAGGGACTGCCGAACACTGAAGCTTTCTTT	CSAEGLPNTEAFF
TRBV14	NA	TRBD2	TRBJ2-1	TGTGCCAGCAGCCAAGAGACTAGCTGGGACCTCCCGCCCGAGCAGTTCTTC	CASSQETSWDLPPEQFF
TRBV7-3	NA	TRBD1	TRBJ2-6	TGTGCCAGCAGTTCTACAGGGGACTCTGGGGCCAACGTCCTGACTTTC	CASSSTGDSGANVLTF
TRBV5-1	NA	NA	TRBJ1-1	TGCGCCAGCAGCTTGGTCGGGGTAAGGAACACTGAAGCTTTCTTT	CASSLVGVRNTEAFF
TRBV2	NA	NA	TRBJ2-1	TGTGCCAACCTCGACCGAAGCCAGATGTACAATGAGCAGTTCTTC	CANLDRSQMYNEQFF
TRBV18	NA	TRBD1	TRBJ2-5	TGTGCCAGCTCAGGGACAGGTGAAGAGACCCAGTACTTC	CASSGTGEETQYF
TRBV2	NA	TRBD2	TRBJ2-5	TGTGCCAGCAGGGGACTAGCGGGGGCCGGGGAGACCCAGTACTTC	CASRGLAGAGETQYF
TRBV5-6	NA	TRBD2	TRBJ2-2	TGTGCCAGCAGCCTGGGACTAGCGGGATCTAACACCGGGGAGCTGTTTTTT	CASSLGLAGSNTGELFF
TRBV5-1	NA	TRBD1	TRBJ1-1	TGCGCCAGCAGCTTGGCCGACAGGGGGAACACTGAAGCTTTCTTT	CASSLADRGNTEAFF
TRBV27	NA	NA	TRBJ1-1	TGTGCCAGCAGTTCCCCCCGATCCCGGGGGCGAGCTTTCTTT	CASSSPRSRGRAFF
TRBV5-6	few	TRBD1	TRBJ1-2	TGTGCCAGCAGATACAATGGACAGGGGAACACCTTC	CASRYNGQGNTF
TRBV19	NA	NA	TRBJ2-7	TGTGCCAGTAGCCAAACAAGGGCAGCCTACGAGCAGTACTTC	CASSQTRAAYEQYF
TRBV2	NA	TRBD2	TRBJ2-1	TGTGCCAGCAGTGAATCCCTTCTCCGGGAGGGTAATGAGCAGTTCTTC	CASSESLLREGNEQFF
TRBV5-1	once	NA	TRBJ2-3	TGCGCCAGCAGTACCCGAGCAAGCACAGATACGCAGTATTTT	CASSTRASTDTQYF
TRBV5-1	few	NA	TRBJ1-2	TGCGCCAGCAGCTTTCGTCCTACCGGGACGGCCAACTATGGCTACACCTTC	CASSFRPTGTANYGYTF
TRBV11-3	NA	NA	TRBJ1-6	TGTGCCAGCAGCCTCAGCATGGAGTCACCCCTCCACTTT	CASSLSMESPLHF
TRBV7-9	NA	NA	TRBJ1-1	TGTGCCAGCAGCCGAGACGCTGAAGCTTTCTTT	CASSRDAEAFF
TRBV30	NA	NA	TRBJ1-6	TGTGCCTGGAGTCGCCCGTCCTCCAGGAGTAATAATTCACCCCTCCACTTT	CAWSRPSSRSNNSPLHF
TRBV5-1	NA	TRBD1	TRBJ2-1	TGCGCCAGCAGCGCGGACAGGGGGCGATCGAATGAGCAGTTCTTC	CASSADRGRSNEQFF
TRBV19	few	NA	TRBJ1-6	TGTGCCAGTAGTATAGATGGTGCAGGGAATTCACCCCTCCACTTT	CASSIDGAGNSPLHF
TRBV28	NA	NA	TRBJ1-4	TGTGCCAGCAGAGCGAACTCAGGCCGACGACTGTTTTTT	CASRANSGRRLFF
TRBV4-3	NA	NA	TRBJ1-3	TGCGCCAGCAGCCAAGATCTTGCAGGGACGGGAAACACCATATATTTT	CASSQDLAGTGNTIYF
TRBV27	NA	TRBD2	TRBJ2-5	TGTGCCAGCAGACGAAGGCGGGGGGAGGAGACCCAGTACTTC	CASRRRRGEETQYF
TRBV5-4	few	NA	TRBJ2-3	TGTGCCAGCAGCCTTTACGGCACAGATACGCAGTATTTT	CASSLYGTDTQYF